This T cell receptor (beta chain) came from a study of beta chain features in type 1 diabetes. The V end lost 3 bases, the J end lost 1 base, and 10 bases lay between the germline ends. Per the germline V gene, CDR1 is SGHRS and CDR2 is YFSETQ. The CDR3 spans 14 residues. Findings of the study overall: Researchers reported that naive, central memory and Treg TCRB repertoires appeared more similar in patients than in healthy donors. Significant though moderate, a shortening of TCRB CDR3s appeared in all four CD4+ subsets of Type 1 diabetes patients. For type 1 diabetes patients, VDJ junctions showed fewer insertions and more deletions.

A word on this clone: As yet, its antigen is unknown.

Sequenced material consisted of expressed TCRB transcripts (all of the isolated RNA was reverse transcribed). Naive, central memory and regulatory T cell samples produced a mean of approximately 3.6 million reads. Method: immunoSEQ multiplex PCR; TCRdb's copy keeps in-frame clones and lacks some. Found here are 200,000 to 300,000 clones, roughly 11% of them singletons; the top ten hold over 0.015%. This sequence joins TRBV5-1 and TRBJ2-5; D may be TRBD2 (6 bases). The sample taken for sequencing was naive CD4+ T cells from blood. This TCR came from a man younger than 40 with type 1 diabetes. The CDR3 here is CASSSGDFQETQYF. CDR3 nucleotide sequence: TGCGCCAGCAGCTCTGGGGACTTCCAAGAGACCCAGTACTTC.